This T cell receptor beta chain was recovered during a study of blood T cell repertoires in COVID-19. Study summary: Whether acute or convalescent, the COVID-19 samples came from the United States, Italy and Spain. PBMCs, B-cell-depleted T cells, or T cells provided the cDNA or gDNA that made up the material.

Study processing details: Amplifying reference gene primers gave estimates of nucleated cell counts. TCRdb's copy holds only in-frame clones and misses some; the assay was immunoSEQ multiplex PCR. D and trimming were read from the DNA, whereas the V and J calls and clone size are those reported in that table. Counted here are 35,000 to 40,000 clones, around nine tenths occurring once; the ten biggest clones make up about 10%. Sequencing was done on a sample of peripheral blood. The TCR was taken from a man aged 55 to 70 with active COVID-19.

The CDR3 loop is CASSQPGGLNTEAFF. The CDR3 nucleotides are TGTGCCAGCAGCCAACCAGGGGGGCTAAACACTGAAGCTTTCTTT. The chain uses TRBV3-1 (or the pseudogene TRBV3-2) and TRBJ1-1; 7 bases agree with TRBD1. The CDR3 has 15 residues. J was trimmed by 2 bases and V by 2 bases; bases with no gene match: 5. Looked up from germline, CDR1 is LGHDT and CDR2 is YNNKEL (reference sequence).